The sequence of this T cell receptor beta chain was determined in a study of blood T cells in healthy people across ages. Study results and limitations: It was the long-lived donors that had more naive CD4+ cells and higher diversity than aged donors.

Healthy Caucasian individuals from Russia aged 6 to 90 served as donors. The germline V gene encodes CDR1 LGHNA and CDR2 YSLEER. Trimming took off 0 bases at V and 10 bases at J, with 13 bases between the two ends. The CDR3 has 15 amino acids. Next came a second PCR, run for about 7 to 12 cycles, which used a sample-barcoded 5' primer along with a J-beta primer mix. A template-switch adaptor that had 12 random nucleotides put a tag on each cDNA molecule. Each CDR3 protein gets one entry after TCRdb re-called the 5' RACE reads with MiXCR. This table has just over 800,000 distinct CDR3 sequences, approximately 65% appearing once. A remark on this clonotype: Its antigen is not known.

This TCR derives from a young man in good health. The J gene is TRBJ1-6, the V gene TRBV4-3; D not resolved. The sample consisted of blood. CDR3 nucleotides: TGCGCCAGCAGCCAAGATAAGGGAACCCTCTCACCCCTCCACTTT. It encodes CASSQDKGTLSPLHF.